This is a list of T cell receptor beta chains from one sample in a study of T cell changes during pregnancy in multiple sclerosis. The assay was immunoSEQ multiplex PCR, and TCRdb's table has in-frame clones only and misses some. This sample has 10,000 to 13,000 clones, with around 89% found just once. The specimen was CD8+ T cells from peripheral blood mononuclear cells, collected in the first trimester of pregnancy. The receptors were sampled from a female donor in good health, enrolled as a control in a pregnancy study. Each CDR3 is given with its conserved first and last residue. The D gene is left open where the match is weak. Not all rows give a size; the values are once, few, many and, for expanded clones, a class.

J gene: TRBJ2-5; D gene: TRBD2; V gene: TRBV11-2; clone size: NA; CDR3 protein: CASSDITGGQETQYF; CDR3 DNA: TGTGCCAGCAGCGACATTACCGGGGGGCAAGAGACCCAGTACTTC
J gene: TRBJ2-7; D gene: NA; V gene: TRBV2; clone size: NA; CDR3 protein: CASSAYEQYF; CDR3 DNA: TGTGCCAGCAGCGCGTACGAGCAGTACTTC
J gene: TRBJ2-7; D gene: TRBD2; V gene: TRBV18; clone size: NA; CDR3 protein: CASSGLAGGFSYEQYF; CDR3 DNA: TGTGCCAGCTCGGGGCTAGCGGGGGGCTTTTCCTACGAGCAGTACTTC
J gene: TRBJ1-2; D gene: NA; V gene: TRBV4-2; clone size: NA; CDR3 protein: CASTPSRTVYGYTF; CDR3 DNA: TGTGCCAGTACTCCGTCGAGGACAGTCTATGGCTACACCTTC
J gene: TRBJ2-1; D gene: NA; V gene: TRBV6-5; clone size: once; CDR3 protein: CASSYSQSSYNEQFF; CDR3 DNA: TGTGCCAGCAGTTATAGTCAAAGCTCCTACAATGAGCAGTTCTTC
J gene: TRBJ1-4; D gene: NA; V gene: TRBV15; clone size: NA; CDR3 protein: CATSREGRGALANEKLFF; CDR3 DNA: TGTGCCACCAGCAGAGAGGGACGGGGGGCGTTGGCTAATGAAAAACTGTTTTTT
J gene: TRBJ2-7; D gene: NA; V gene: TRBV7-3; clone size: NA; CDR3 protein: CASSLTQGSHEQYF; CDR3 DNA: TGTGCCAGCAGCTTAACACAGGGTTCCCACGAGCAGTACTTC
J gene: TRBJ1-1; D gene: TRBD1; V gene: TRBV9; clone size: medium-sized; CDR3 protein: CASSFQTGVDTEAFF; CDR3 DNA: TGTGCCAGCAGCTTCCAGACAGGGGTGGACACTGAAGCTTTCTTT
J gene: TRBJ1-1; D gene: TRBD1; V gene: TRBV27; clone size: NA; CDR3 protein: CASRSYQGEAEAFF; CDR3 DNA: TGTGCCAGCAGGTCCTACCAGGGGGAGGCTGAAGCTTTCTTT
J gene: TRBJ2-6; D gene: TRBD1; V gene: TRBV4-2; clone size: NA; CDR3 protein: CASSQNRGSGANVLTF; CDR3 DNA: TGTGCCAGCAGTCAAAACAGGGGTTCCGGGGCCAACGTCCTGACTTTC
J gene: TRBJ2-7; D gene: NA; V gene: TRBV6-1; clone size: NA; CDR3 protein: CASRGPGEQYF; CDR3 DNA: TGTGCCAGCAGGGGCCCTGGGGAGCAGTACTTC
J gene: TRBJ1-1; D gene: NA; V gene: TRBV5-6; clone size: NA; CDR3 protein: CASSLGVQGPGTEAFF; CDR3 DNA: TGTGCCAGCAGCTTGGGGGTTCAGGGGCCTGGCACTGAAGCTTTCTTT
J gene: TRBJ2-5; D gene: TRBD1; V gene: TRBV7-7; clone size: NA; CDR3 protein: CASSLVSKGAETQYF; CDR3 DNA: TGTGCCAGCAGCTTAGTGTCTAAGGGGGCAGAGACCCAGTACTTC
J gene: TRBJ2-7; D gene: NA; V gene: TRBV29-1; clone size: NA; CDR3 protein: CSVEDRLASSYEQYF; CDR3 DNA: TGCAGCGTTGAAGATCGGCTAGCGAGCTCCTACGAGCAGTACTTC
J gene: TRBJ2-1; D gene: NA; V gene: TRBV9; clone size: NA; CDR3 protein: CASSSRTDNSYNEQFF; CDR3 DNA: TGTGCCAGCAGCTCCCGGACAGACAACTCCTACAATGAGCAGTTCTTC
J gene: TRBJ1-1; D gene: NA; V gene: TRBV16; clone size: NA; CDR3 protein: CASSQSGSEAFF; CDR3 DNA: TGTGCCAGCAGCCAATCGGGCAGTGAGGCTTTCTTT
J gene: TRBJ1-2; D gene: NA; V gene: TRBV19; clone size: once; CDR3 protein: CASSYKTAYGYTF; CDR3 DNA: TGTGCCAGTAGCTATAAGACAGCCTATGGCTACACCTTC
J gene: TRBJ2-3; D gene: TRBD1; V gene: TRBV9; clone size: few; CDR3 protein: CASSQGTGGGTDTQYF; CDR3 DNA: TGTGCCAGCAGCCAGGGGACAGGGGGCGGAACAGATACGCAGTATTTT
J gene: TRBJ2-1; D gene: TRBD1; V gene: TRBV19; clone size: NA; CDR3 protein: CASSQGDRGYNEQFF; CDR3 DNA: TGTGCCAGTAGCCAGGGGGACAGGGGATACAATGAGCAGTTCTTC
J gene: TRBJ2-7; D gene: NA; V gene: TRBV21-1; clone size: NA; CDR3 protein: CARRKDSAFYEQYF; CDR3 DNA: TGTGCCAGGAGGAAGGACAGCGCCTTCTACGAGCAGTACTTC
J gene: TRBJ2-2; D gene: NA; V gene: TRBV27; clone size: NA; CDR3 protein: CASSSGIGGELFF; CDR3 DNA: TGTGCCAGCAGTTCAGGGATCGGCGGGGAGCTGTTTTTT
J gene: TRBJ2-7; D gene: NA; V gene: TRBV4-3; clone size: NA; CDR3 protein: CASSQGVGGYEQYF; CDR3 DNA: TGCGCCAGCAGCCAAGGGGTAGGGGGCTACGAGCAGTACTTC
J gene: TRBJ2-5; D gene: NA; V gene: TRBV19; clone size: few; CDR3 protein: CASSNRRQQVFETQYF; CDR3 DNA: TGTGCCAGTAGTAACCGGAGGCAGCAGGTATTCGAGACCCAGTACTTC
J gene: TRBJ2-6; D gene: TRBD2; V gene: TRBV27; clone size: NA; CDR3 protein: CASRPMPYRTSSRSGANVLTF; CDR3 DNA: TGTGCCAGCCGACCCATGCCTTATCGGACTAGCTCCCGATCTGGGGCCAACGTCCTGACTTTC
J gene: TRBJ2-1; D gene: TRBD2; V gene: TRBV9; clone size: NA; CDR3 protein: CVSSVSGDYNEQFF; CDR3 DNA: TGTGTCAGCAGCGTGAGCGGGGACTACAATGAGCAGTTCTTC
J gene: TRBJ2-3; D gene: TRBD1; V gene: TRBV27; clone size: NA; CDR3 protein: CASSFGTGGTDTQYF; CDR3 DNA: TGTGCCAGCAGTTTTGGGACAGGGGGCACGGATACGCAGTATTTT
J gene: TRBJ1-2; D gene: NA; V gene: TRBV27; clone size: NA; CDR3 protein: CASSYWTGGAVGGYTF; CDR3 DNA: TGTGCCAGCAGCTATTGGACCGGTGGGGCTGTCGGCGGCTACACCTTC
J gene: TRBJ1-2; D gene: NA; V gene: TRBV1; clone size: NA; CDR3 protein: CTSSTAPPDRREDGYTF; CDR3 DNA: TGCACCAGCAGCACAGCTCCCCCCGACAGGCGCGAGGATGGCTACACCTTC
J gene: TRBJ1-4; D gene: TRBD1; V gene: TRBV7-6; clone size: NA; CDR3 protein: CASSLEIRTGAGEKLFF; CDR3 DNA: TGTGCCAGCAGCTTAGAGATTCGGACAGGGGCGGGTGAAAAACTGTTTTTT
J gene: TRBJ1-2; D gene: TRBD1; V gene: TRBV27; clone size: NA; CDR3 protein: CASSPGGSNYGYTF; CDR3 DNA: TGTGCCAGCAGTCCAGGGGGCTCTAACTATGGCTACACCTTC
J gene: TRBJ2-1; D gene: TRBD2; V gene: TRBV19; clone size: NA; CDR3 protein: CASSIAGGGYNEQFF; CDR3 DNA: TGTGCCAGTAGTATTGCGGGGGGGGGATACAATGAGCAGTTCTTC
J gene: TRBJ2-6; D gene: TRBD1; V gene: TRBV13; clone size: once; CDR3 protein: CASSPPTGPLGANVLTF; CDR3 DNA: TGTGCCAGCAGCCCCCCGACAGGGCCCCTCGGGGCCAACGTCCTGACTTTC
J gene: TRBJ1-3; D gene: NA; V gene: TRBV6-6; clone size: once; CDR3 protein: CASSPPAPDTIYF; CDR3 DNA: TGTGCCAGCAGTCCTCCAGCGCCGGACACCATATATTTT
J gene: TRBJ2-7; D gene: NA; V gene: TRBV10-3; clone size: NA; CDR3 protein: CAISGSSYEQYF; CDR3 DNA: TGTGCCATCAGTGGCAGCTCCTACGAGCAGTACTTC
J gene: TRBJ1-1; D gene: NA; V gene: TRBV4-3; clone size: NA; CDR3 protein: CASSQGPRANTEAFF; CDR3 DNA: TGCGCCAGCAGCCAAGGCCCCAGGGCGAACACTGAAGCTTTCTTT
J gene: TRBJ2-1; D gene: NA; V gene: TRBV29-1; clone size: NA; CDR3 protein: CSVEVVEYNEQFF; CDR3 DNA: TGCAGCGTTGAAGTAGTCGAGTACAATGAGCAGTTCTTC
J gene: TRBJ1-2; D gene: TRBD1; V gene: TRBV4-3; clone size: NA; CDR3 protein: CASSQDVADRVSYGYTF; CDR3 DNA: TGCGCCAGCAGCCAAGATGTCGCCGACAGGGTGAGCTATGGCTACACCTTC
J gene: TRBJ1-5; D gene: NA; V gene: TRBV9; clone size: NA; CDR3 protein: CASSDSGAQPQHF; CDR3 DNA: TGTGCCAGCAGCGACTCAGGGGCCCAGCCCCAGCATTTT
J gene: TRBJ1-1; D gene: NA; V gene: TRBV25-1; clone size: NA; CDR3 protein: CASSEGTPPGAFF; CDR3 DNA: TGTGCCAGCAGTGAAGGGACACCACCGGGAGCTTTCTTT
J gene: TRBJ2-3; D gene: TRBD1; V gene: TRBV19; clone size: NA; CDR3 protein: CASSIEGTGTYTDTQYF; CDR3 DNA: TGTGCCAGTAGTATAGAGGGGACAGGGACGTACACAGATACGCAGTATTTT
J gene: TRBJ1-1; D gene: TRBD1; V gene: TRBV7-6; clone size: NA; CDR3 protein: CASSLKTGGNTEAFF; CDR3 DNA: TGTGCCAGCAGCTTGAAGACAGGGGGGAACACTGAAGCTTTCTTT
J gene: TRBJ2-1; D gene: NA; V gene: TRBV9; clone size: NA; CDR3 protein: CASSPIGGVYEQFF; CDR3 DNA: TGTGCCAGCAGCCCAATAGGGGGGGTCTATGAGCAGTTCTTC
J gene: TRBJ2-1; D gene: TRBD2; V gene: TRBV29-1; clone size: NA; CDR3 protein: CSAPGTSGDEQFF; CDR3 DNA: TGCAGCGCCCCGGGGACTAGCGGGGATGAGCAGTTCTTC
J gene: TRBJ2-1; D gene: TRBD1; V gene: TRBV19; clone size: few; CDR3 protein: CASSIPRDRVEYNEQFF; CDR3 DNA: TGTGCCAGTAGTATACCACGAGACAGGGTGGAGTACAATGAGCAGTTCTTC
J gene: TRBJ1-2; D gene: NA; V gene: TRBV7-3; clone size: once; CDR3 protein: CASSPRAGHYGYTF; CDR3 DNA: TGTGCCAGCAGCCCCCGAGCAGGGCACTATGGCTACACCTTC
J gene: TRBJ1-1; D gene: NA; V gene: TRBV4-3; clone size: NA; CDR3 protein: CASSQDRGEDTEAFF; CDR3 DNA: TGCGCCAGCAGCCAAGATCGGGGTGAGGACACTGAAGCTTTCTTT
J gene: TRBJ2-3; D gene: TRBD1; V gene: TRBV9; clone size: NA; CDR3 protein: CASSVTAGTGERDTQYF; CDR3 DNA: TGTGCCAGCAGCGTCACAGCCGGGACAGGGGAGCGAGATACGCAGTATTTT
J gene: TRBJ1-5; D gene: TRBD1; V gene: TRBV19; clone size: few; CDR3 protein: CASSIGQGGNQPQHF; CDR3 DNA: TGTGCCAGTAGTATAGGACAGGGGGGCAATCAGCCCCAGCATTTT
J gene: TRBJ1-2; D gene: NA; V gene: TRBV6-1; clone size: NA; CDR3 protein: CASSEGTVSYTF; CDR3 DNA: TGTGCCAGCAGTGAAGGGACAGTGAGCTACACCTTC
J gene: TRBJ2-7; D gene: TRBD1; V gene: TRBV18; clone size: few; CDR3 protein: CASSPDAGGWDYEQYF; CDR3 DNA: TGTGCCAGCTCACCTGACGCAGGGGGATGGGACTACGAGCAGTACTTC
J gene: TRBJ1-1; D gene: TRBD1; V gene: TRBV30; clone size: NA; CDR3 protein: CAWTVTGGAGTEAFF; CDR3 DNA: TGTGCCTGGACCGTGACAGGGGGCGCGGGCACTGAAGCTTTCTTT
J gene: TRBJ1-1; D gene: TRBD1; V gene: TRBV5-1; clone size: NA; CDR3 protein: CASSLVGTGSTEAFF; CDR3 DNA: TGCGCCAGCAGCTTGGTTGGGACAGGGAGCACTGAAGCTTTCTTT
J gene: TRBJ2-7; D gene: NA; V gene: TRBV9; clone size: NA; CDR3 protein: CASSVGEPSSYEQYF; CDR3 DNA: TGTGCCAGCAGCGTAGGGGAGCCAAGCTCCTACGAGCAGTACTTC
J gene: TRBJ2-5; D gene: TRBD2; V gene: TRBV7-6; clone size: NA; CDR3 protein: CASSRGGSGETQYF; CDR3 DNA: TGTGCCAGCAGCCGGGGGGGCTCCGGGGAGACCCAGTACTTC
J gene: TRBJ1-1; D gene: TRBD1; V gene: TRBV19; clone size: NA; CDR3 protein: CASSLYSGTATEAFF; CDR3 DNA: TGTGCCAGTAGTCTCTACTCCGGGACAGCCACTGAAGCTTTCTTT